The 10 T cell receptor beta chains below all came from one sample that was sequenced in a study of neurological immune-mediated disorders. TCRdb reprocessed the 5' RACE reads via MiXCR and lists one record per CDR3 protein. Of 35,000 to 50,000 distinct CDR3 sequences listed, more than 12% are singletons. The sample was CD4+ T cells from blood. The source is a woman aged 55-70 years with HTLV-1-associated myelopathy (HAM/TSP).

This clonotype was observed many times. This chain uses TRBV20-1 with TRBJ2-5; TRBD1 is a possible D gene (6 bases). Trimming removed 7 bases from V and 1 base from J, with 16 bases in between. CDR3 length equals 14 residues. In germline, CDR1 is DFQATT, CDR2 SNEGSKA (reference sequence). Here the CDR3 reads CSVQGGPIQETQYF. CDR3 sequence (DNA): TGCAGTGTCCAAGGGGGTCCCATCCAAGAGACCCAGTACTTC.

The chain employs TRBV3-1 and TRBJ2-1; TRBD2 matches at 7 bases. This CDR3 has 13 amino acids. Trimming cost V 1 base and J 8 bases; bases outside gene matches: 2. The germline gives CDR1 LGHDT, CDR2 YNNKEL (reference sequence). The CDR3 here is CASSQGRGDEQFF. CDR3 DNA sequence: TGTGCCAGCAGCCAAGGCCGGGGGGATGAGCAGTTCTTC.

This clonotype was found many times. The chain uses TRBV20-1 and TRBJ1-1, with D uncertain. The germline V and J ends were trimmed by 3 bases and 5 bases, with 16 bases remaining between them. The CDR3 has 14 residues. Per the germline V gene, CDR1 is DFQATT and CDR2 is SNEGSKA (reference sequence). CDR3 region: CSASLPHGGTEAFF. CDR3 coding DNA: TGCAGTGCTAGTCTACCTCATGGAGGGACTGAAGCTTTCTTT.

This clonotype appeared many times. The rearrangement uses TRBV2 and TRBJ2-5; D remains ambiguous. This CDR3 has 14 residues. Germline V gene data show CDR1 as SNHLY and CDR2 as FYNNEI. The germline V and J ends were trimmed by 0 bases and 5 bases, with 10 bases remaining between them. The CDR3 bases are TGTGCCAGCAGTGAAGCTGGGTTTAGGGAGACCCAGTACTTC. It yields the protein CASSEAGFRETQYF.

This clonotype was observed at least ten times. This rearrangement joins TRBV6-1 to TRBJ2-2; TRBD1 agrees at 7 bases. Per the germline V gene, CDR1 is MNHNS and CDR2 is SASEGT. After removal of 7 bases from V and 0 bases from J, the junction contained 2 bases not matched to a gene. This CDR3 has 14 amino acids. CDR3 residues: CASTGTANTGELFF. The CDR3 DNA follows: TGTGCCAGCACCGGGACAGCGAACACCGGGGAGCTGTTTTTT.

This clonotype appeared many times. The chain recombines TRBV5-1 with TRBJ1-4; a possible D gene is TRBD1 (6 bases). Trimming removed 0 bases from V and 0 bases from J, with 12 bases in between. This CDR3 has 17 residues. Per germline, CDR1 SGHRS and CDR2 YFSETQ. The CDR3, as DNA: TGCGCCAGCAGCTTGGACCCCGGGGGCGCAACTAATGAAAAACTGTTTTTT. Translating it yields CASSLDPGGATNEKLFF.

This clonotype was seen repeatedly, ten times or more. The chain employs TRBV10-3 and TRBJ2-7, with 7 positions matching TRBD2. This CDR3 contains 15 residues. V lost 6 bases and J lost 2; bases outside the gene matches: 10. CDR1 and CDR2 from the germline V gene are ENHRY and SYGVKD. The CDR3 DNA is TGTGCCATCAGGGCGGGGAGGGGCACTACCTACGAGCAGTACTTC. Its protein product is CAIRAGRGTTYEQYF.

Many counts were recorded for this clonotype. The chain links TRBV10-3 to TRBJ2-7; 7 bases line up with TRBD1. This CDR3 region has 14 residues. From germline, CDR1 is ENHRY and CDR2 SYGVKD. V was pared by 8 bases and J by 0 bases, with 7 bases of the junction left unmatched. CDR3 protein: CAISGRDSSYEQYF. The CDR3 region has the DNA TGTGCCATCTCCGGCCGGGACAGCTCCTACGAGCAGTACTTC.

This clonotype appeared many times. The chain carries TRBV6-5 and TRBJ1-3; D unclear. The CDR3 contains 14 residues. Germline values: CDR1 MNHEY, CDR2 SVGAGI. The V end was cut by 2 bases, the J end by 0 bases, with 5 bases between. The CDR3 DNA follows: TGTGCCAGCAGTTACGGAACCTCTGGAAACACCATATATTTT. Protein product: CASSYGTSGNTIYF.

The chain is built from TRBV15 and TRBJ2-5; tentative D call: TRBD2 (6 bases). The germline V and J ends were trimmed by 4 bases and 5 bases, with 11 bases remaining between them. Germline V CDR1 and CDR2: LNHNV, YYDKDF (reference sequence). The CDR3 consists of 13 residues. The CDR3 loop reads CATSTQAGETQYF. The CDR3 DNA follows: TGTGCCACCAGCACACAGGCGGGGGAGACCCAGTACTTC.